The rows below give T cell receptor beta chains drawn from one sample of a study of post-analysis software for immune sequencing data. TCRdb reprocessed the PCR reads via MiXCR and lists one record per CDR3 protein. The sample holds some 890,000 distinct CDR3 sequences, roughly 58% seen once. The specimen was blood. These receptors originate from a girl aged 5-17 years with multiple sclerosis. The CDR3 runs from the conserved cysteine through the conserved F or W. Each record gives: V gene, J gene, D gene, clone size, CDR3 DNA, CDR3 protein. D genes are given only for firm matches. Part of the rows lack a size; the others show once, few, many or a class for expanded clones.

V: TRBV29-1
J: TRBJ2-7
D: TRBD2
size: -
DNA: TGCAGCGTTGAAGGGATTAGCGGGGTGACCTACGAGCAGTACTTC
CDR3: CSVEGISGVTYEQYF

V: TRBV10-3
J: TRBJ2-3
D: TRBD2
size: many
DNA: TGTGCCATCAGTGTAGGGACTAGCGGGAGGACCCGGGCGCAGTATTTT
CDR3: CAISVGTSGRTRAQYF

V: TRBV4-1
J: TRBJ2-7
D: TRBD2
size: -
DNA: TGCGCCAGCAGCCAAGTTGGGGGAGGGCCCGACGAGCAGTACTTC
CDR3: CASSQVGGGPDEQYF

V: TRBV5-5
J: TRBJ2-3
D: TRBD2
size: few
DNA: TGTGCCAGCAGCTTGGCCGGGGAAACCGGGACTAGTTCCACAGATACGCAGTATTTT
CDR3: CASSLAGETGTSSTDTQYF

V: TRBV7-2
J: TRBJ2-3
D: -
size: few
DNA: TGTGCCAGCAGCTTAATCAGGCGCACAGATACGCAGTATTTT
CDR3: CASSLIRRTDTQYF

V: TRBV7-3
J: TRBJ2-1
D: TRBD1
size: -
DNA: TGTGCCAGCAGCCCCTCAAGCGAGGACAGGGTTAGTGGCAATGAGCAGTTCTTC
CDR3: CASSPSSEDRVSGNEQFF

V: TRBV7-9
J: TRBJ2-2
D: -
size: -
DNA: TGTGCCAGCAGCTTAGACGGGAGCACCGGGGAGCTGTTTTTT
CDR3: CASSLDGSTGELFF

V: TRBV7-6
J: TRBJ2-5
D: TRBD2
size: -
DNA: TGTGCCAGCAGCTCCTTAGCGGGAGGGCCTCCAGAGACCCAGTACTTC
CDR3: CASSSLAGGPPETQYF

V: TRBV28
J: TRBJ2-3
D: TRBD2
size: -
DNA: TGTGCCAGCAGTTCCCGGGGGGACCTCACAGATACGCAGTATTTT
CDR3: CASSSRGDLTDTQYF

V: TRBV20-1
J: TRBJ1-2
D: -
size: few
DNA: TGCAGTGCCCCGAATCGCGACTATGGCTACACCTTC
CDR3: CSAPNRDYGYTF

V: TRBV20-1
J: TRBJ2-7
D: TRBD2
size: once
DNA: TGCAGTGCTAGAGGGAAATATTTGGCGGGAGGCAGGGAGCAGTACTTC
CDR3: CSARGKYLAGGREQYF

V: TRBV6-6
J: TRBJ1-5
D: -
size: -
DNA: TGTGCCAGCAGTTACTCGGGGGGCGGACAGCCCCAGCATTTT
CDR3: CASSYSGGGQPQHF

V: TRBV5-5
J: TRBJ1-2
D: -
size: few
DNA: TGTGCCAGCAGCTTATATGATACTACAGTCAACTATGGCTACACCTTC
CDR3: CASSLYDTTVNYGYTF

V: TRBV27
J: TRBJ1-2
D: TRBD1
size: many
DNA: TGTGCCAGCAGTACCCAGACAGGGACTGGTGGCTACACCTTC
CDR3: CASSTQTGTGGYTF

V: TRBV20-1
J: TRBJ2-7
D: TRBD1
size: -
DNA: TGCAGTGCTGCCGGGACAGGGACCTACGAGCAGTACTTC
CDR3: CSAAGTGTYEQYF

V: TRBV10-1
J: TRBJ2-4
D: TRBD1
size: once
DNA: TGCGCCAGCAGTGGGGGACAGGCCAGTGCCAAAAACATTCAGTACTTC
CDR3: CASSGGQASAKNIQYF

V: TRBV20-1
J: TRBJ2-1
D: TRBD2
size: -
DNA: TGCAGTGCCGCGGGAAATAGCGGGGGGGCGAGGAATGAGCAGTTCTTC
CDR3: CSAAGNSGGARNEQFF

V: TRBV5-1
J: TRBJ2-1
D: TRBD2
size: -
DNA: TGCGCCAGCAGCTCCGGGACCCGGGGGGATGAGCAGTTCTTC
CDR3: CASSSGTRGDEQFF

V: TRBV25-1
J: TRBJ1-1
D: TRBD1
size: -
DNA: TGTGCCAGCAGTGAATCAGGGACAGAGGAAGCTTTCTTT
CDR3: CASSESGTEEAFF

V: TRBV3-1
J: TRBJ2-7
D: -
size: few
DNA: TGTGCCAGCAGCCAAGGGGGCTTCGAGCAGTACTTC
CDR3: CASSQGGFEQYF

V: TRBV29-1
J: TRBJ1-5
D: -
size: few
DNA: TGCAGCGTTATGCTCACTGGGGGTAGCAATCAGCCCCAGCATTTT
CDR3: CSVMLTGGSNQPQHF

V: TRBV18
J: TRBJ2-6
D: TRBD1
size: few
DNA: TGTGCCAGCTCACCCGGGACAGCTGGGGTCAGCGTCCTGACTTTC
CDR3: CASSPGTAGVSVLTF

V: TRBV5-1
J: TRBJ2-1
D: TRBD1
size: -
DNA: TGCGCCAGCAGCCCGCCTGGGACAGGGGAAAATGAGCAGTTCTTC
CDR3: CASSPPGTGENEQFF

V: TRBV27
J: TRBJ2-1
D: TRBD2
size: few
DNA: TGTGCCAGCAGTGTTTCCGGGACTAGCGGGGGGGTGAATGAGCAGTTCTTC
CDR3: CASSVSGTSGGVNEQFF

V: TRBV5-1
J: TRBJ2-1
D: TRBD2
size: -
DNA: TGCGCCAGCAGCTATAGCGGGAATTCCTACAATGAGCAGTTCTTC
CDR3: CASSYSGNSYNEQFF

V: TRBV20-1
J: TRBJ1-5
D: -
size: once
DNA: TGCAGTGCCGAGCGGGGTGATCAGCCCCAGCATTTT
CDR3: CSAERGDQPQHF

V: TRBV12-3/TRBV12-4
J: TRBJ2-1
D: -
size: many
DNA: TGTGCCAGCACCCTGAAGGTTGAGCAGTTCTTC
CDR3: CASTLKVEQFF

V: TRBV12-3/TRBV12-4
J: TRBJ2-4
D: TRBD2
size: -
DNA: TGTGCCAGCAGTTTGTATCAAGCGGGGCACCCTGGGGATGAGCAGTACTTC
CDR3: CASSLYQAGHPGDEQYF

V: TRBV4-1
J: TRBJ2-7
D: -
size: -
DNA: TGCGCCAGCAGCCAAGCAGGACCCTACTACGAGCAGTACTTC
CDR3: CASSQAGPYYEQYF

V: TRBV27
J: TRBJ1-2
D: -
size: -
DNA: TGTGCCAGCAGTTTCAAGGGGAGTGGCTATGGCTACACCTTC
CDR3: CASSFKGSGYGYTF

V: TRBV5-6
J: TRBJ1-2
D: TRBD1
size: -
DNA: TGTGCCAGCAGCTTGGGACAGGGGTTAATTAACTATGGCTACACCTTC
CDR3: CASSLGQGLINYGYTF

V: TRBV14
J: TRBJ2-4
D: -
size: -
DNA: TGTGCCAGCAGCCAGCTGGGGACATCAGCCAAAAACATTCAGTACTTC
CDR3: CASSQLGTSAKNIQYF

V: TRBV3-1
J: TRBJ2-7
D: TRBD1
size: -
DNA: TGTGCCAGCAGCCACACGCGAGGTGACAGGGGGTCCTCCTACGAGCAGTACTTC
CDR3: CASSHTRGDRGSSYEQYF

V: TRBV9
J: TRBJ1-2
D: -
size: -
DNA: TGTGCCAGCAGCGCCTTGACTCCGAAAGACTATGGCTACACCTTC
CDR3: CASSALTPKDYGYTF

V: TRBV7-9
J: TRBJ2-7
D: TRBD2
size: -
DNA: TGTGCCAGCAGCACTCAGGCGGGGGGGAGGATCTACGAGCAGTACTTC
CDR3: CASSTQAGGRIYEQYF

V: TRBV7-9
J: TRBJ2-6
D: -
size: few
DNA: TGTGCCAGCATTGGTGGGGGGCCTGGGGCCAACGTCCTGACTTTC
CDR3: CASIGGGPGANVLTF

V: TRBV4-1
J: TRBJ1-4
D: -
size: -
DNA: TGCGCCAGCAGCCATCCAAGATCCCGGACGCTGTTTTTT
CDR3: CASSHPRSRTLFF

V: TRBV12-3/TRBV12-4
J: TRBJ2-3
D: TRBD1
size: few
DNA: TGTGCCACCCGGTCGGGACAGCTAAGCACAGATACGCAGTATTTT
CDR3: CATRSGQLSTDTQYF

V: TRBV28
J: TRBJ2-1
D: TRBD2
size: few
DNA: TGTGCCAGCAGTTTAGGGACTAGCGGGGGATACAATGAGCAGTTCTTC
CDR3: CASSLGTSGGYNEQFF

V: TRBV12-3/TRBV12-4
J: TRBJ2-7
D: -
size: few
DNA: TGTGCCAGCAGCCGTGTGACCTACGAGCAGTACTTC
CDR3: CASSRVTYEQYF

V: TRBV6-6
J: TRBJ2-1
D: -
size: -
DNA: TGTGCCAGCTTGAGGGAGGGGGGGCAGTTCTTC
CDR3: CASLREGGQFF

V: TRBV29-1
J: TRBJ1-1
D: -
size: -
DNA: TGCAGCGTCGCGCGCCCGTCGGAAGCTTTCTTT
CDR3: CSVARPSEAFF

V: TRBV24-1
J: TRBJ2-5
D: TRBD1
size: -
DNA: TGTGCCACCAGTGATCACCCGGGACAGGGGGCAGGAGAGACCCAGTACTTC
CDR3: CATSDHPGQGAGETQYF

V: TRBV7-9
J: TRBJ2-3
D: TRBD2
size: -
DNA: TGTGCCAGCAGCACTCCCGGGACTACCACAGATACGCAGTATTTT
CDR3: CASSTPGTTTDTQYF

V: TRBV20-1
J: TRBJ2-7
D: TRBD2
size: few
DNA: TGCAGTGCTAGAGCCGGGACTACCGAGCAGTACTTC
CDR3: CSARAGTTEQYF

V: TRBV20-1
J: TRBJ2-5
D: TRBD2
size: -
DNA: TGCAGTGCTAAACTAGCGGGAGGGAAGCAGTACTTC
CDR3: CSAKLAGGKQYF

V: TRBV20-1
J: TRBJ2-5
D: -
size: few
DNA: TGCAGTGCTGCCGGACTCCAGGGGAGTCTTTTTGCGCAGGAGCAGTACTTC
CDR3: CSAAGLQGSLFAQEQYF

V: TRBV7-2
J: TRBJ2-7
D: -
size: once
DNA: TGTACCAGCAGCTTAGAGAGGGGTGACCCCTACGAGCAGTACTTC
CDR3: CTSSLERGDPYEQYF

V: TRBV2
J: TRBJ2-4
D: -
size: -
DNA: TGTGCCAGCAGTGCGTTGGGGGCGCTAGCCAAAAACATTCAGTACTTC
CDR3: CASSALGALAKNIQYF

V: TRBV12-3/TRBV12-4
J: TRBJ1-1
D: -
size: few
DNA: TGTGCCAGCACCCGAATCCGGGATAACACTGAAGCTTTCTTT
CDR3: CASTRIRDNTEAFF

V: TRBV5-1
J: TRBJ1-1
D: -
size: -
DNA: TGCGCCAGCAGCTCCCGGGACGGAATCACACTCTATGCGACTGAAGCTTTCTTT
CDR3: CASSSRDGITLYATEAFF

V: TRBV7-2
J: TRBJ1-2
D: TRBD1
size: -
DNA: TGTGCCAGCAGCCCACCGACAGGGGGGGCTGGCTACACCTTC
CDR3: CASSPPTGGAGYTF

V: TRBV28
J: TRBJ2-7
D: TRBD2
size: -
DNA: TGTGCCAGCAGGGAACTCCTTACTAGCGGGAGGGTGCTCTCCTACGAGCAGTACTTC
CDR3: CASRELLTSGRVLSYEQYF

V: TRBV28
J: TRBJ2-1
D: -
size: -
DNA: TGTGCCAGCAGTTTAGAGAGCGGGACAGTATACCCCTACAATGAGCAGTTCTTC
CDR3: CASSLESGTVYPYNEQFF

V: TRBV5-1
J: TRBJ1-6
D: -
size: -
DNA: TGCGCCAGCAGCGTCCGAACAGGGAACGATTCACCCCTCCACTTT
CDR3: CASSVRTGNDSPLHF